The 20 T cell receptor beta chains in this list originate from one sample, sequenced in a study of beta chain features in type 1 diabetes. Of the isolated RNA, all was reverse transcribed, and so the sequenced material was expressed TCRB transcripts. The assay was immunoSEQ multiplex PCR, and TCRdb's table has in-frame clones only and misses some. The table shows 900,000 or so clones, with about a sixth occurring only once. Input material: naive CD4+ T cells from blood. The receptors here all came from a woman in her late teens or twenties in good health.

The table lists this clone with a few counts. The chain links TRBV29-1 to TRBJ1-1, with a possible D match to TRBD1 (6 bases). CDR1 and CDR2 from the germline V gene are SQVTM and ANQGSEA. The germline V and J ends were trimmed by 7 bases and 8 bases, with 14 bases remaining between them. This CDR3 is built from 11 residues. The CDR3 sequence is CSANRQAEAFF. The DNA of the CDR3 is TGCAGCGCTAACCGACAGGCGGAAGCTTTCTTT.

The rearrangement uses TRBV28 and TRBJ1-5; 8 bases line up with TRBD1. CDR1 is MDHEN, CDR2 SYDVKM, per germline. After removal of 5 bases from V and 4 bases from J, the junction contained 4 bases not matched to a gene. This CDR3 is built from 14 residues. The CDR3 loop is CASSIGQGNQPQHF. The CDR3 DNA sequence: TGTGCCAGCAGTATCGGACAGGGAAATCAGCCCCAGCATTTT.

DNA for the CDR3: TGCAGCGCGCTAACTAGGGGTTCAGCCTACAATGAGCAGTTCTTC. This translates into CSALTRGSAYNEQFF. The chain links TRBV29-1 to TRBJ2-1; the D call may be TRBD1 or TRBD2 (5 bases each). The V gene's germline CDR1 is SQVTM and CDR2 ANQGSEA. This CDR3 region has 15 residues. Trimming cost V 7 bases and J 2 bases, with 18 bases left between them.

CDR3 DNA: TGTGCCAGCAGCTTAGTGTGGAACCGTGGCCAAGAGACCCAGTACTTC. Translating gives CASSLVWNRGQETQYF. The chain has TRBV7-2 and TRBJ2-5; D unresolved. Trimming pared 1 base from V and 1 base from J, leaving 13 bases between. This CDR3 region has 16 residues. Germline V gene data show CDR1 as SGHTA and CDR2 as FQGNSA.

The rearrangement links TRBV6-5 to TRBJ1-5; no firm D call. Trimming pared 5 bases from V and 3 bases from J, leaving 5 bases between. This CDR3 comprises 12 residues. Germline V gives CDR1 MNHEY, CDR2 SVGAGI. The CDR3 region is CASSGPNQPQHF. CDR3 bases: TGTGCCAGCAGTGGGCCCAATCAGCCCCAGCATTTT.

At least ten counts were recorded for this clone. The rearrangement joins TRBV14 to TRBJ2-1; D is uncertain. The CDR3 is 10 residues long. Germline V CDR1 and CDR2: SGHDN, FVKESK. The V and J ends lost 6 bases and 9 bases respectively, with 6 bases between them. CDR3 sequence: CASSFIEQFF. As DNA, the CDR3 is TGTGCCAGCAGTTTCATTGAGCAGTTCTTC.

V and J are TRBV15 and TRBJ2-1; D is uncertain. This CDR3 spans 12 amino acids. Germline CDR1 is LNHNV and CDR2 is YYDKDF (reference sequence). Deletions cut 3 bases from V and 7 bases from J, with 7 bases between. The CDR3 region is CATSRHLNEQFF. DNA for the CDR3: TGTGCCACCAGCAGGCACCTAAATGAGCAGTTCTTC.

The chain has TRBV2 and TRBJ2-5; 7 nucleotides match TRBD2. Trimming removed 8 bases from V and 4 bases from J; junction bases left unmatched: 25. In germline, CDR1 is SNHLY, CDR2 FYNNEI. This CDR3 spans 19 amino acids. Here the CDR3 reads CASAGPSGGRTAAPETQYF. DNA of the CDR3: TGTGCCAGCGCAGGGCCTAGCGGAGGACGAACTGCCGCTCCAGAGACCCAGTACTTC.

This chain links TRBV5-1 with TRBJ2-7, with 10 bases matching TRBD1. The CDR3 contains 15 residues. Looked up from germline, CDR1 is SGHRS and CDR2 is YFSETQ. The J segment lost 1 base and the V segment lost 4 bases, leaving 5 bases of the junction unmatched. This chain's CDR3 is CASSIGTGVSYEQYF. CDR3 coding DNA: TGCGCCAGCAGCATAGGGACAGGGGTGTCCTACGAGCAGTACTTC.

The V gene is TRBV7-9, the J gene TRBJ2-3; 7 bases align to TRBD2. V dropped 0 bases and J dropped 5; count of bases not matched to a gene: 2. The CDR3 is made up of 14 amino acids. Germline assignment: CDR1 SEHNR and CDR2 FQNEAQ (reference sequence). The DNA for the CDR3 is TGTGCCAGCAGCTTAGCCCAGCGGGGAGATACGCAGTATTTT. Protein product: CASSLAQRGDTQYF. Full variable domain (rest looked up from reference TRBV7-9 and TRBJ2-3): DTGVSQNPRHKITKRGQNVTFRCDPISEHNRLYWYRQTLGQGPEFLTYFQNEAQLEKSRLLSDRFSAERPKGSFSTLEIQRTEQGDSAMYLCASSLAQRGDTQYFGPGTRLTVL.

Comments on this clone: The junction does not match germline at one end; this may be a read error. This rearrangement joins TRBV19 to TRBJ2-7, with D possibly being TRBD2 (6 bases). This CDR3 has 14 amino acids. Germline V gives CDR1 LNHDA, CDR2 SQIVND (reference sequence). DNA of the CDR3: TGTGCCAGTAGTATATCTGGGACTTCCTACGGGCAGTACTTC. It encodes CASSISGTSYGQYF. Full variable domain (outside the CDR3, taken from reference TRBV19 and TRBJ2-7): DGGITQSPKYLFRKEGQNVTLSCEQNLNHDAMYWYRQDPGQGLRLIYYSQIVNDFQKGDIAEGYSVSREKKESFPLTVTSAQKNPTAFYLCASSISGTSYGQYFGPGTRLTVT.

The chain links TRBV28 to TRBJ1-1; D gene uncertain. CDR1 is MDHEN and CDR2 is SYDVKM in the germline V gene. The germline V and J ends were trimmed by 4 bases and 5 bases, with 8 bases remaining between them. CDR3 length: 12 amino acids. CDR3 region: CASSSPKTEAFF. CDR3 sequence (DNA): TGTGCCAGCAGTTCACCTAAGACTGAAGCTTTCTTT.

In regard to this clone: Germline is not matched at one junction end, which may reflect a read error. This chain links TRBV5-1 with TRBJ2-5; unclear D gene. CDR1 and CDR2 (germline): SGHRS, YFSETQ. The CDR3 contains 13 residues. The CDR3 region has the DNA TGCGCCAGCAGCTTGTTACACCAAGAGGCCCAGTACTTC. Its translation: CASSLLHQEAQYF.

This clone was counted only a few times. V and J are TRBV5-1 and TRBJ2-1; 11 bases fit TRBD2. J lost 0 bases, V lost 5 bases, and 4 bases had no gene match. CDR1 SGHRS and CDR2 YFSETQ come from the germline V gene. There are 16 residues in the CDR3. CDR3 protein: CASSVAGGSSYNEQFF. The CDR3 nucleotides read TGCGCCAGCAGTGTAGCGGGAGGGAGCTCCTACAATGAGCAGTTCTTC.

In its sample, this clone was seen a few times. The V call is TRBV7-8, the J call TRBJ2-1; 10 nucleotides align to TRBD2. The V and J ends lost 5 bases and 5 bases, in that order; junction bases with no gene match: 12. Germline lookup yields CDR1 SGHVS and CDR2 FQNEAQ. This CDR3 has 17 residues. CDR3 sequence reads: CASSQAVASGRHNEQFF. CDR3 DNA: TGTGCCAGCAGCCAAGCCGTTGCTAGCGGGAGACACAATGAGCAGTTCTTC.

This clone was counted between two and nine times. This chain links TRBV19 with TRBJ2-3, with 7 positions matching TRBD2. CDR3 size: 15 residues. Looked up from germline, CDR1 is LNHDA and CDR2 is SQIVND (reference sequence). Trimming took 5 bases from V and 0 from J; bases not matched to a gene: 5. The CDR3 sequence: CASSPSGGSTDTQYF. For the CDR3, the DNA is TGTGCCAGTAGTCCTAGCGGCGGAAGCACAGATACGCAGTATTTT.

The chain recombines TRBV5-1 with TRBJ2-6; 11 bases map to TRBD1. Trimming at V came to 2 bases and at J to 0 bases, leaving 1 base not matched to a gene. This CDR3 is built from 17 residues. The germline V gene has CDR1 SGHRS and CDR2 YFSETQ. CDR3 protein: CASSLGTGGSGANVLTF. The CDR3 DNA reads TGCGCCAGCAGCTTAGGGACAGGGGGCTCTGGGGCCAACGTCCTGACTTTC.

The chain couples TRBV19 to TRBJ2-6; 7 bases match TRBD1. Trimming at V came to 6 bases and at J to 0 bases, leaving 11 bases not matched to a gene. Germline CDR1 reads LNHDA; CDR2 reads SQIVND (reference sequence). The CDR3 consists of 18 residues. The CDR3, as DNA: TGTGCCAGTAGCGATACGGGACAGTTTAACTCTGGGGCCAACGTCCTGACTTTC. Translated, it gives CASSDTGQFNSGANVLTF.

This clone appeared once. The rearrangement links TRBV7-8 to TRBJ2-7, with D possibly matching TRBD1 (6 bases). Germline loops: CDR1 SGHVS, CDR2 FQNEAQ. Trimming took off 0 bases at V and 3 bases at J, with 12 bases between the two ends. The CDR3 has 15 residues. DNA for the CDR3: TGTGCCAGCAGCTTAGCGAGGACAGTAGACTACGAGCAGTACTTC. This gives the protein CASSLARTVDYEQYF.

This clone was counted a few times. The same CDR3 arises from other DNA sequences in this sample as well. The CDR3 here is CASSLVTSGSYEQYF. DNA of the CDR3: TGCGCCAGCAGCTTGGTAACTAGCGGATCCTACGAGCAGTACTTC. The J gene is TRBJ2-7, the V gene TRBV5-1, with TRBD2 matching over 8 bases. Germline V lookup: CDR1 SGHRS, CDR2 YFSETQ. The CDR3 length is 15 residues. Unmatched junction bases numbered 3, after V lost 0 bases and J lost 1 base.